This TCR beta chain stems from a study of a mutant IDH1 vaccine in newly diagnosed glioma. About the research overall: Vaccinations were initiated 4-6 weeks following radiotherapy alone, or were given together with temozolomide cycles.

Assay used: immunoSEQ multiplex PCR; TCRdb lists only in-frame clones, some missing. The table records approximately 80,000 clones, about 81% of them present only once. On this clone: Its antigen is unknown.

This sample's time point: week 47, end of study. The study gave 300 ug of mutant IDH1 20-mer peptide per vaccine dose, with topical imiquimod. Every donor had a new WHO grade 3 or 4 astrocytoma that was IDH1-mutant, with loss of nuclear ATRX. This sequence originates from a man aged 40-50 years with glioma. The sequenced sample was PBMCs, obtained from a glioma patient whose treatment included an IDH1 peptide vaccine.

The DNA for the CDR3 is TGTGCCACCAGGACGGACACCCAAGAGACCCAGTACTTC. Translation gives CATRTDTQETQYF. This chain joins TRBV15 and TRBJ2-5; TRBD1 might be the D (5 bases). The V gene lost 6 bases and the J gene lost 1 base, with 9 bases spanning the gap. The CDR3 loop spans 13 amino acids. From germline, CDR1 is LNHNV and CDR2 YYDKDF (reference sequence).